These T cell receptor delta chains were read from a single sample in a study of γδ T cells in repeated Plasmodium falciparum infection. TCRdb reanalysed the multiplex PCR reads with CATT. There are 45,000 to 50,000 delta-chain clones in the sample; around 1.6% occur only once, and approximately 8.6% lies in the top ten. Sequencing was done on a sample of gamma-delta T cells from blood. The receptor source for this set is a pool of human donors (malaria-infected and uninfected, not separated). Each CDR3 is given with its conserved first and last residue. D genes are given only for firm matches. The listing skips clone size in some rows; elsewhere it reads once, few, many or a size class.

d_gene	abundance	v_gene	j_gene	CDR3nt	CDR3aa
TRDD3	many	TRDV1	TRDJ1	TGTGCTCTTGGGGTCCTCCCCCCCCCTCCTTACTGGGGGAGATACACCGATAAACTCATCTTT	CALGVLPPPPYWGRYTDKLIF
TRDD2	many	TRDV3	TRDJ1	TGTGCCTCTACCATGGCCCCATGGTCCTTCCTACCAGGGGGGATCGTTGGGTCCGATAAACTCATCTTT	CASTMAPWSFLPGGIVGSDKLIF
TRDD2	many	TRDV1	TRDJ1	TGTGCTCTTGGGGGAGCCTTCCTACGTGGCTGGGGACGTAATAAACTCATCTTT	CALGGAFLRGWGRNKLIF
NA	NA	TRDV1	TRDJ1	TGTGCTCTTGGGGAACTAGGCAGGCTTGGCTACTCTGGCTCATCCGGGGTGCAGTACACCGATAAACTCATCTTT	CALGELGRLGYSGSSGVQYTDKLIF
NA	many	TRDV1	TRDJ1	TGTGCTCTTGGGGAATGGTTTGGCGCCGATAAACTCATCTTT	CALGEWFGADKLIF
TRDD3	many	TRDV1	TRDJ1	TGTGCTCTTGGGGAACTGTTGACAGCCCTACCCGGTGTACTGGGGGTCACACTGTACACCGATAAACTCATCTTT	CALGELLTALPGVLGVTLYTDKLIF
TRDD3	many	TRDV2	TRDJ1	TGTGCCTGTGACTCACTGGGGGACCTCACCGATAAACTCATCTTT	CACDSLGDLTDKLIF
TRDD3	many	TRDV1	TRDJ1	TGTGCTCTTGGGGAACTAGTACACTCCCTACATCGTACTGGGGGATGGTACGACACCGATAAACTCATCTTT	CALGELVHSLHRTGGWYDTDKLIF
TRDD3	many	TRDV1	TRDJ1	TGTGCTCTTGGGGAACCTATTCCTTCCCCCGTTACTCCTTACTGGGGGATACCCGATAAACTCATCTTT	CALGEPIPSPVTPYWGIPDKLIF
NA	NA	TRDV1	TRDJ1	TGTGCTCTTGCGGTGGAGACCCACTCCGACAATTACGACCGGGGGTTCACGCGACTCATCTTT	CALAVETHSDNYDRGFTRLIF
NA	medium-sized	TRDV2	TRDJ1	TGTGCCTGTGACACCGTATCGGGGACCGATAAACTCATCTTT	CACDTVSGTDKLIF
TRDD3	many	TRDV1	TRDJ2	TGTGCTCTTGGGGAACTAGCACTTCCTATGAAGCTGGGGGATTCTCCTTCCTTAGCATTGACAGCACAACTCTTCTTT	CALGELALPMKLGDSPSLALTAQLFF
NA	many	TRDV3	TRDJ1	TGTGCCTTCTCCTCCCAGGGGCTGTACACCGATAAACTCATCTTT	CAFSSQGLYTDKLIF
TRDD3	medium-sized	TRDV1	TRDJ1	TGTGCTCTTGGGGACGGCTCCTGGGGGATACGAGACACAGATAAACTCATCTTT	CALGDGSWGIRDTDKLIF
NA	many	TRDV1	TRDJ1	NA	CALGEKGLGRWGIDPDKLIF
NA	medium-sized	TRDV1	TRDJ1	TGTGCTCTTGGGGAACGGAGCTTCCCAGGCCTCCTGGGGACGGTAACCGATAAACTCATCTTT	CALGERSFPGLLGTVTDKLIF
TRDD3	medium-sized	TRDV2	TRDJ1	TGTGCCTGTGACCCGATCCCCCGTACTGGTCAGGGGATACGGTACACCGATAAACTCATCTTT	CACDPIPRTGQGIRYTDKLIF
TRDD3	many	TRDV2	TRDJ1	TGTGCCTGTGTGGGTCTACCTACGACTGGGGGGGCCGATAAACTCATCTTT	CACVGLPTTGGADKLIF
TRDD3	many	TRDV1	TRDJ1	TGTGCTCTTGTGCCCCCTCACTCAGAGCCCTGGGGGATGAGAGATAAACTCATCTTT	CALVPPHSEPWGMRDKLIF
NA	medium-sized	TRDV1	TRDJ1	TGTGCTCTTGGGAAACTTGGAGGGGACTTAGGTACTGGGAACTACCTTTCCGATAAACTCATCTTT	CALGKLGGDLGTGNYLSDKLIF
NA	many	TRDV1	TRDJ1	TGTGCTCTTGGGGAACTTCCGGGGGTTCACACCGATAAACTCATCTTT	CALGELPGVHTDKLIF
TRDD3	many	TRDV1	TRDJ1	TGTGCTCTTGATACTGGGGGACACAGACACACCGATAAACTCATCTTT	CALDTGGHRHTDKLIF
TRDD3	few	TRDV1	TRDJ1	TGTGCTCTTGGGGACCACTGGCCTTCCAGATGCAACCATGGGGGATACAAGTGGTACACCGATAAACTCATCTTT	CALGDHWPSRCNHGGYKWYTDKLIF
TRDD3	medium-sized	TRDV1	TRDJ1	TGTGCTCTTGGGGACCCGACCCCATCCCGTACTGGGGGATACGCGGGGTACACCGATAAGCTCATCTTT	CALGDPTPSRTGGYAGYTDKLIF
TRDD3	many	TRDV1	TRDJ1	TGTGCTCTTGAGACCGATTCCTACTGGGGATACGGAACCGATGAACTCATCTTT	CALETDSYWGYGTDELIF
NA	medium-sized	TRDV1	TRDJ2	TGTGCTCTTGGGTCAGAGACTGGGCGACGTCCCTTGACAGCACAACTCTTCTTT	CALGSETGRRPLTAQLFF
NA	medium-sized	TRDV1	TRDJ1	TGTGCTCTTGGGGAACTTGTCCTACGAGACCCACGCGGAAACGATAAACTCATCTTT	CALGELVLRDPRGNDKLIF
NA	few	TRDV1	TRDJ1	TGTGCTCTTGGGGAAAGTGGGGGGGGAAAAAAAGATAAACTCATCTTT	CALGESGGGKKDKLIF